The T cell receptor beta chain described here comes from a study of OX40 agonist ivuxolimab in advanced cancers. Study as a whole: The patients received agonistic anti-OX40 (CD134) antibody ivuxolimab.

Method: immunoSEQ multiplex PCR; TCRdb's copy keeps in-frame clones and lacks some. Of 20,000 or so clones listed, 85% to 90% are singletons. The germline CDR1 and CDR2 sequences are SGHAT and FQNNGV. The CDR3 loop spans 13 amino acids. The V and J ends lost 8 bases and 3 bases respectively, with 14 bases between them. The chain couples TRBV11-2 to TRBJ2-7; no firm D call. This TCR derives from an adult with an advanced solid tumor such as melanoma, head and neck, liver or kidney cancer. This sample comprised CD4+ or CD8+ T cells sorted from blood, obtained in a trial of the OX40 agonist ivuxolimab. The CDR3 sequence is CASGAYDGYEQYF. In nucleotides, the CDR3 is TGTGCCAGCGGAGCTTACGACGGCTACGAGCAGTACTTC.